This T cell receptor beta chain came from a study of blood T cell repertoires in COVID-19. For the study at large: Samples representing acute and convalescent COVID-19 were sourced from the United States, Italy and Spain. T cells, B-cell-depleted T cells, or PBMCs provided the cDNA or gDNA that served as material.

Germline lookup yields CDR1 WSHSY and CDR2 SAAADI. This CDR3 region has 16 residues. Germline trimming cut 3 bases from V and 2 bases from J; bases unmatched to any gene: 6. Per the study methods: Reference gene primer amplification yielded estimated nucleated cell counts. Sequencing used immunoSEQ multiplex PCR; TCRdb keeps in-frame clones, though not all of them. V, J and clone size are taken as reported in that table, and D and trimming were inferred from the DNA itself. The data show about 320,000 clones, with nearly 90% seen just once and 11% held by the top ten. During active infection, Seattle patients enrolled and were then monitored through disease.

This receptor was taken from a woman in her 30s with COVID-19, enrolled during active disease. This chain links TRBV10-2 with TRBJ1-3; TRBD1 agrees at 8 bases. Sequencing was done on a sample of peripheral blood. The DNA of the CDR3 is TGCGCCAGCAGTGACGCAGGGGGCTTGGCTGGAAACACCATATATTTT. Its protein is CASSDAGGLAGNTIYF.